This TCR beta chain stems from a study of cytomegalovirus exposure and HLA in healthy donors. Study summary: There were approximately 81 million unique TCRs (from HLA-typed donors) in an early data release. General study points: It was only CMV serostatus that was available as immune exposure information. Accurate prediction of HLA-A and HLA-B alleles (for most subjects) was reportedly achieved from TCR beta sequences. Specificity of three CMV-associated chains for CMV antigens was verified in vitro.

Points on this clone: Its antigen remains unknown.

The CDR3 has 16 residues. V was pared by 6 bases and J by 2 bases, with 19 bases between. Germline assignment: CDR1 MGHRA and CDR2 YSYEKL. The PCR made use of 60 Vbeta and 13 Jbeta primers. This table comes from immunoSEQ multiplex PCR, and its TCRdb copy is limited to in-frame clones, with some not included. The sample lists about 300,000 clones, 70% to 90% occurring once. The sequence came from a middle-aged man in good health and CMV-seropositive. The sample taken for sequencing was PBMCs. J is TRBJ2-5 and V is TRBV4-1; tentatively, D is TRBD1 (6 bases). CDR3 amino acids: CASRQTPGAPQETQYF. CDR3 in DNA: TGCGCCAGCAGACAAACACCAGGGGCCCCTCAAGAGACCCAGTACTTC.